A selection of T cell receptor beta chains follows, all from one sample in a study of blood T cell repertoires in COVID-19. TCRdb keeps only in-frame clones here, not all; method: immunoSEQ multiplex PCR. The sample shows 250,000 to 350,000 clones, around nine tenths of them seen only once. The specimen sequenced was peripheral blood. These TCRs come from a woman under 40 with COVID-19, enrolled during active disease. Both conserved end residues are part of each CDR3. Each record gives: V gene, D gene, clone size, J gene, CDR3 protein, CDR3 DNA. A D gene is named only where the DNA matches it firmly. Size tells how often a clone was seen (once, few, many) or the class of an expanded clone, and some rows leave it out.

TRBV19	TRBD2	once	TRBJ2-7	CASTPGTSGYEQYF	TGTGCCAGTACCCCCGGGACTAGCGGATACGAGCAGTACTTC
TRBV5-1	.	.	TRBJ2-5	CASSLYRSETQYF	TGCGCCAGCAGCTTGTACAGGTCTGAGACCCAGTACTTC
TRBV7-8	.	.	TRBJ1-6	CASSLELSSYNSPLHF	TGTGCCAGCAGCTTAGAATTGAGCTCCTATAATTCACCCCTCCACTTT
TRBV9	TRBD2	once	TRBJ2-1	CASSFRLAGENEQFF	TGTGCCAGCAGCTTTCGACTAGCGGGAGAAAATGAGCAGTTCTTC
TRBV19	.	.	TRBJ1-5	CASTDQGTHSNQPQHF	TGTGCCAGTACCGATCAGGGGACACATAGCAATCAGCCCCAGCATTTT
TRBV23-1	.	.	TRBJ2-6	CASSTMRLTGANVLTF	TGCGCCAGCAGTACGATGCGGCTGACTGGGGCCAACGTCCTGACTTTC
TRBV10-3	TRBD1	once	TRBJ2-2	CAIGTGVTGELFF	TGTGCCATCGGGACAGGGGTGACCGGGGAGCTGTTTTTT
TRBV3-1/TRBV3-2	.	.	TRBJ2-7	CASSPGANSYEQYF	TGTGCCAGCAGCCCGGGAGCGAATTCCTACGAGCAGTACTTC
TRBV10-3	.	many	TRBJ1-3	CAIKGSGAGNTIYF	TGTGCCATCAAGGGGTCTGGGGCCGGAAACACCATATATTTT
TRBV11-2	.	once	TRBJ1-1	CASSPGSGTTTEAFF	TGTGCCAGCAGCCCGGGCTCCGGGACAACCACTGAAGCTTTCTTT
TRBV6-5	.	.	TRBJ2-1	CASRLQGDLYNEQFF	TGTGCCAGCAGACTCCAGGGTGACCTCTACAATGAGCAGTTCTTC
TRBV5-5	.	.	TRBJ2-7	CASSPLVGSGEQYF	TGTGCCAGCAGCCCCCTGGTTGGGTCGGGAGAGCAGTACTTC
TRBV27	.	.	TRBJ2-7	CASSLREGYEQYF	TGTGCCAGCAGTTTAAGAGAGGGCTACGAGCAGTACTTC
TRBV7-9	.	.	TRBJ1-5	CASSSAGGQPQHF	TGTGCCAGCAGCTCAGCGGGGGGTCAGCCCCAGCATTTT
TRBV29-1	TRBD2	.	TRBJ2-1	CSVPGSGVGNEQFF	TGCAGCGTTCCCGGGAGCGGGGTGGGCAATGAGCAGTTCTTC
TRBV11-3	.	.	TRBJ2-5	CASSFEGEETQYF	TGTGCCAGCAGCTTTGAGGGAGAGGAGACCCAGTACTTC
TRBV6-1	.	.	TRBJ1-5	CASSDQARYQPQHF	TGTGCCAGCAGTGATCAGGCACGGTATCAGCCCCAGCATTTT
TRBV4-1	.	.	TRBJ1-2	CASSQDDEDYGYTF	TGCGCCAGCAGCCAAGATGACGAGGACTATGGCTACACCTTC
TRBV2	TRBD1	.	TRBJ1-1	CASSRTGDTEAFF	TGTGCCAGCAGTAGGACAGGTGACACTGAAGCTTTCTTT
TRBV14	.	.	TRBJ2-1	CASSQLNEQFF	TGTGCCAGCAGCCAACTCAATGAGCAGTTCTTC
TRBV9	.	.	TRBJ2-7	CASSVGGGISYEQYF	TGTGCCAGCAGCGTAGGCGGCGGAATCTCCTACGAGCAGTACTTC
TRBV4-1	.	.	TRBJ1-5	CASSQERFGKPQHF	TGCGCCAGCAGCCAAGAACGGTTCGGTAAGCCCCAGCATTTT
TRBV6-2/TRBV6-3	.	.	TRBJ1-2	CASSRGDYGYTF	TGTGCCAGCAGTCGAGGTGACTATGGCTACACCTTC
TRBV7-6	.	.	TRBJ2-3	CASSLGGTVPDTQYF	TGTGCCAGCAGCTTAGGGGGGACTGTACCAGATACGCAGTATTTT
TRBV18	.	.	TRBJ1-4	CASSPGGAAEKLFF	TGTGCCAGCTCACCCGGGGGGGCAGCTGAAAAACTGTTTTTT
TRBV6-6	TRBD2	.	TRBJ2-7	CASSSNLPGGEQYF	TGTGCCAGCAGTTCCAATCTTCCGGGGGGCGAGCAGTACTTC
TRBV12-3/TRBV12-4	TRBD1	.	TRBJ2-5	CASSTGTGGTQYF	TGTGCCAGCAGCACCGGTACAGGGGGGACCCAGTACTTC
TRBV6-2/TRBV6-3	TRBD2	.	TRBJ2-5	CASSYLLAGQETQYF	TGTGCCAGCAGTTACTTACTAGCGGGCCAAGAGACCCAGTACTTC
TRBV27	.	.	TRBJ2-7	CASRTGNSYEQYF	TGTGCCAGCAGGACGGGGAACTCCTACGAGCAGTACTTC
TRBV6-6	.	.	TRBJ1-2	CASSFQGYHGYTF	TGTGCCAGCAGTTTCCAGGGGTACCATGGCTACACCTTC
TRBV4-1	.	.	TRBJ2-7	CASSPSILGSSYEQYF	TGCGCCAGCAGCCCATCCATACTCGGGAGCTCCTACGAGCAGTACTTC
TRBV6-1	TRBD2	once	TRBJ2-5	CASSEDEAGQETQYF	TGTGCCAGCAGTGAAGATGAAGCGGGGCAAGAGACCCAGTACTTC
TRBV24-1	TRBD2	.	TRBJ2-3	CATSDFGGGADTQYF	TGTGCCACCAGTGATTTCGGTGGGGGGGCAGATACGCAGTATTTT
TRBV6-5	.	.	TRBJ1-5	CASRAGGGFNQPQHF	TGTGCCAGCAGGGCCGGTGGGGGGTTCAATCAGCCCCAGCATTTT
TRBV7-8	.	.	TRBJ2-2	CASSLTTSPKGELFF	TGTGCCAGCAGCTTAACAACTAGCCCTAAGGGGGAGCTGTTTTTT
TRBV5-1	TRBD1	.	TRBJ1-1	CASSPTGVRSLNTEAFF	TGCGCCAGCAGCCCTACAGGGGTTCGGAGCCTGAACACTGAAGCTTTCTTT
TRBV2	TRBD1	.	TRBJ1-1	CASRQGAITEAFF	TGTGCCAGCAGGCAGGGGGCGATCACTGAAGCTTTCTTT
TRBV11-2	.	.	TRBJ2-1	CASSLATYNEQFF	TGTGCCAGCAGCTTAGCTACCTACAATGAGCAGTTCTTC
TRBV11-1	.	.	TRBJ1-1	CASSFRTEAFF	TGTGCCAGCAGCTTTAGAACTGAAGCTTTCTTT
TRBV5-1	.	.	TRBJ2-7	CASSSGVGGYEQYF	TGCGCCAGCAGCTCCGGAGTAGGGGGCTACGAGCAGTACTTC